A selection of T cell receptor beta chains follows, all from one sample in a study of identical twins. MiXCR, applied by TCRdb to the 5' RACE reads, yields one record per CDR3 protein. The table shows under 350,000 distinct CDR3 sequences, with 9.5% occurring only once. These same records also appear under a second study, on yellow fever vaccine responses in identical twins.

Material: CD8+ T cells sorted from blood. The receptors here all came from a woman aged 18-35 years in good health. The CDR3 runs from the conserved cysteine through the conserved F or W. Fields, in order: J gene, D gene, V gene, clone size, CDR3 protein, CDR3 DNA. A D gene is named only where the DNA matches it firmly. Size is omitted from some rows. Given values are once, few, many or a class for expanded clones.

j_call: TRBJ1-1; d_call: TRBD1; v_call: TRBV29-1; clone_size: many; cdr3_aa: CSVEGGQKNTEAFF; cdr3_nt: TGCAGCGTCGAAGGGGGACAGAAGAACACTGAAGCTTTCTTT
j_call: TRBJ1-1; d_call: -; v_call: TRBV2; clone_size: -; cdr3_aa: CASSYRQDLNTEAFF; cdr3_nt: TGTGCCAGCAGTTATAGACAGGACTTGAACACTGAAGCTTTCTTT
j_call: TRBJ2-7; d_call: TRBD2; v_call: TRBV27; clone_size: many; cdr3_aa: CASSYGTSASREQYF; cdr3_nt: TGTGCCAGCAGTTACGGGACTAGCGCATCCAGGGAGCAGTACTTC
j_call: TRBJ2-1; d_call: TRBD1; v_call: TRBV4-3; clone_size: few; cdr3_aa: CASSQDRGPSYNEQFF; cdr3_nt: TGCGCCAGCAGCCAAGACAGGGGGCCGTCCTACAATGAGCAGTTCTTC
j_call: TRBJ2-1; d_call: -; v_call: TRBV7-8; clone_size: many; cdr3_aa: CASSPDRYSYNEQFF; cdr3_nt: TGTGCCAGCAGCCCAGATCGATACTCCTACAATGAGCAGTTCTTC
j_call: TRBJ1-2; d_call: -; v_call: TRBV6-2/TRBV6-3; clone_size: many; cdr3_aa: CASSYIRATGGNGYTF; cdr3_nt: TGTGCCAGCAGTTACATCCGCGCAACCGGGGGCAATGGCTACACCTTC
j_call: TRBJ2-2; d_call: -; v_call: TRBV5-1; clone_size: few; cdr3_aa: CASSLGQSELFF; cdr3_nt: TGCGCCAGCAGCTTGGGACAGTCGGAGCTGTTTTTT
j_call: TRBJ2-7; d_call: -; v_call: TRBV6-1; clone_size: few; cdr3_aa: CASRFRSSYEQHF; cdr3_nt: TGTGCCAGCAGATTCCGTAGCTCCTACGAGCAGCACTTC
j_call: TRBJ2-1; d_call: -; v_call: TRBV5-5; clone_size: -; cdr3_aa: CASSPSLLSSYNEQFF; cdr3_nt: TGTGCCAGCAGCCCTAGCCTCCTGAGCTCCTACAATGAGCAGTTCTTC
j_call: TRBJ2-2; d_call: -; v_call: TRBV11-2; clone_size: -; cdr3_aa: CASSLAGEPFF; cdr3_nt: TGTGCCAGCAGCTTAGCCGGGGAGCCGTTTTTT
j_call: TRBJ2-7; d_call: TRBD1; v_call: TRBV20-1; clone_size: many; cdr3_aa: CSASTDREYDEQYF; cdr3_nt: TGCAGCGCCTCTACAGACAGGGAATATGACGAGCAGTACTTC
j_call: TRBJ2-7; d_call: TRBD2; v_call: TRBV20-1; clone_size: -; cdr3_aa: CSASVRGSEQYF; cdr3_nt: TGCAGTGCTTCCGTGCGGGGGAGCGAGCAGTACTTC
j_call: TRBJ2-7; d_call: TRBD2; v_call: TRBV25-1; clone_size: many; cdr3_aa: CASSGGLAGDGEQYF; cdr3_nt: TGTGCCAGCAGTGGGGGACTAGCGGGAGACGGCGAGCAGTACTTC
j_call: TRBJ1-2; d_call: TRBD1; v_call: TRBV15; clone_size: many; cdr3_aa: CATSRVPPGQGARDYGYTF; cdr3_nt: TGTGCCACCAGCAGAGTTCCCCCGGGACAGGGGGCGCGGGACTATGGCTACACCTTC
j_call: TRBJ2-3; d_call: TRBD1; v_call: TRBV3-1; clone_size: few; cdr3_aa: CASSVSQGGFADTQYF; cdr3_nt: TGTGCCAGCAGCGTAAGCCAAGGGGGCTTCGCAGATACGCAGTATTTT
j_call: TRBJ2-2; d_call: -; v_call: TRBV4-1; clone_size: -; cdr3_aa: CASSMGARELFF; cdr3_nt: TGCGCCAGCAGTATGGGGGCTCGGGAGCTGTTTTTT
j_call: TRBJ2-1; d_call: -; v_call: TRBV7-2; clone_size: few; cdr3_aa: CASSLPTTGESSYNEQFF; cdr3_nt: TGTGCCAGCAGCTTACCGACGACGGGGGAGAGCTCCTACAATGAGCAGTTCTTC
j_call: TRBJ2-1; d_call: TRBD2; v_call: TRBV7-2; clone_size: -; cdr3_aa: CASSVGLAGGPGNEQFF; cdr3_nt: TGTGCCAGCAGCGTCGGACTAGCGGGAGGGCCGGGGAATGAGCAGTTCTTC
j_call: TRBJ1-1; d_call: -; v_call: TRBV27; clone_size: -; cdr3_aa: CASSPVLGAEAFF; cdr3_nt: TGTGCCAGCAGTCCAGTGCTAGGGGCTGAAGCTTTCTTT
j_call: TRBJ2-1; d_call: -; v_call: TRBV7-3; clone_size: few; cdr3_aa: CASSPDGNFDEQFF; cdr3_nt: TGTGCCAGCAGCCCGGACGGGAATTTCGATGAGCAGTTCTTC
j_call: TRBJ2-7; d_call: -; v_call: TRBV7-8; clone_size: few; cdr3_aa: CASSSTAGTEQYF; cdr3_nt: TGTGCCAGCAGCTCGACCGCAGGGACCGAGCAGTACTTC
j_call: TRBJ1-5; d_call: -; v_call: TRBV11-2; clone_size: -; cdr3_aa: CASSLGAWKPQHF; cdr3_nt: TGTGCCAGCAGCTTGGGGGCTTGGAAGCCCCAGCATTTT
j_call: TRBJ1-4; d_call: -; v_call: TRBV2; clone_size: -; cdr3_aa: CASIITEEGGEKLFF; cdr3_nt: TGTGCCAGCATAATTACGGAGGAGGGAGGTGAAAAACTGTTTTTT